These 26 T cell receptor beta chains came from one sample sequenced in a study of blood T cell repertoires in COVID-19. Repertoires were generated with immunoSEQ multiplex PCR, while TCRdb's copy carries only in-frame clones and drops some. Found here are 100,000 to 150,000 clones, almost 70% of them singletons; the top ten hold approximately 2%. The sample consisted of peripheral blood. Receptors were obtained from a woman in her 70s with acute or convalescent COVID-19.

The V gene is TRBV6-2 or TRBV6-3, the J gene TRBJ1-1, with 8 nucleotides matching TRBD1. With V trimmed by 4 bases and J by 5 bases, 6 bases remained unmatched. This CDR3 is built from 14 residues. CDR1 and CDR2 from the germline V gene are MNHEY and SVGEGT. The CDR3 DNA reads TGTGCCAGCAGTTCCACAGGGGGAGGGACTGAAGCTTTCTTT. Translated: CASSSTGGGTEAFF.

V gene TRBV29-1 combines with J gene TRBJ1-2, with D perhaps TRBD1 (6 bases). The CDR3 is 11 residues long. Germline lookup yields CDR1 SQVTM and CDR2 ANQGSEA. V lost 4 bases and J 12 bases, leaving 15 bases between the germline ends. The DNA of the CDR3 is TGCAGCGTTGTTGCGGGGGCGCGTAACACCTTC. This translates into CSVVAGARNTF.

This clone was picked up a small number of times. CDR3 in amino acids: CASSLAVGAGETQYF. Here the CDR3 DNA reads TGTGCCAGCAGCTTAGCGGTAGGGGCAGGAGAGACCCAGTACTTC. The rearrangement links TRBV7-2 to TRBJ2-5; perhaps TRBD1 as D (5 bases). Trimming removed 0 bases from V and 4 bases from J, with 12 bases in between. Germline CDR1 and CDR2: SGHTA and FQGNSA. This CDR3 is 15 amino acids long.

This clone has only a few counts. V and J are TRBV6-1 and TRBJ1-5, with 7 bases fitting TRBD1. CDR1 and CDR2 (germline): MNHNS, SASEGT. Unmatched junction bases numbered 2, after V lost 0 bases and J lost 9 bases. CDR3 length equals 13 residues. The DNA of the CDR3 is TGTGCCAGCAGTGAAGCGCAGGGGGGGCCCCAGCATTTT. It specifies CASSEAQGGPQHF.

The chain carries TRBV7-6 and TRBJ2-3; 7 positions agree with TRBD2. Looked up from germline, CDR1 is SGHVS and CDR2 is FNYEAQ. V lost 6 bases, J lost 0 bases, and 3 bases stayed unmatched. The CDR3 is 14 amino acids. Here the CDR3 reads CASRRGLSTDTQYF. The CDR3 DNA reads TGTGCCAGCAGGCGGGGGTTGAGCACAGATACGCAGTATTTT.

In DNA, the CDR3 is TGTGCCCCCAGCGCCGGGGGGGGGCCGGATACGCAGTATTTT. It yields the protein CAPSAGGGPDTQYF. The chain employs TRBV9 and TRBJ2-3; 8 nucleotides align to TRBD2. The CDR3 consists of 14 residues. The germline CDR1 and CDR2 sequences are SGDLS and YYNGEE. J gave up 6 bases and V 10 bases, and 13 bases lay outside the gene matches.

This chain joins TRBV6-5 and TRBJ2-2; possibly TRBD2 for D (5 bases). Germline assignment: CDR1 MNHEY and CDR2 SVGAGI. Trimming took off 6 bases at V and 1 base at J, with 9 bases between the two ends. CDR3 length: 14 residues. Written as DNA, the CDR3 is TGTGCCAGCAGGAGGACTGGGAACACCGGGGAGCTGTTTTTT. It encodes CASRRTGNTGELFF.

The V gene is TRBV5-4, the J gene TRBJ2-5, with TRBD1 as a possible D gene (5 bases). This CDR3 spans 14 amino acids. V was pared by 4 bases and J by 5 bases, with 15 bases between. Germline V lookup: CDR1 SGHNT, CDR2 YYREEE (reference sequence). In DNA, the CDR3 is TGTGCCAGCAGCCTGCCGACAGTCGGGGAGACCCAGTACTTC. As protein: CASSLPTVGETQYF. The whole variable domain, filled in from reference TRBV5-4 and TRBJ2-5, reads ETGVTQSPTHLIKTRGQQVTLRCSSQSGHNTVSWYQQALGQGPQFIFQYYREEENGRGNFPPRFSGLQFPNYSSELNVNALELDDSALYLCASSLPTVGETQYFGPGTRLLVL.

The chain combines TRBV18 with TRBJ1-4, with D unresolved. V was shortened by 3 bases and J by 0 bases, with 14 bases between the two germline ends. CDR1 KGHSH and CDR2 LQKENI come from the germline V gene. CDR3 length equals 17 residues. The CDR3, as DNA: TGTGCCAGCTCACCGGGAGGCCGCCGAACAACTAATGAAAAACTGTTTTTT. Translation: CASSPGGRRTTNEKLFF.

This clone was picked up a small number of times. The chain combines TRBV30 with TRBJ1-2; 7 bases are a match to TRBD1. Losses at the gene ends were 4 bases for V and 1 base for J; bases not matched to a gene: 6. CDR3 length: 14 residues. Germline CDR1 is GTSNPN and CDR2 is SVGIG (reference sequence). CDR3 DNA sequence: TGTGCCTGGACCCGACAGGGTATTAACTATGGCTACACCTTC. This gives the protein CAWTRQGINYGYTF.

CDR3 coding DNA: TGCAGCGTCCTCAGGGGTAATGAGCAGTTCTTC. This sequence encodes CSVLRGNEQFF. The chain carries TRBV29-1 and TRBJ2-1; weak D call: TRBD1 (6 bases). The V gene's germline CDR1 is SQVTM and CDR2 ANQGSEA. Trimming stripped 6 bases from V and 7 bases from J, with 10 bases between. The CDR3 totals 11 residues.

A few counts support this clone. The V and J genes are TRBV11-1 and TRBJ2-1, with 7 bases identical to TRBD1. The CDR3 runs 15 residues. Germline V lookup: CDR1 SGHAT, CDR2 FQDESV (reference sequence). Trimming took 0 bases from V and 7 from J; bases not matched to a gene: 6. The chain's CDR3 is CASSLAGQEWNEQFF. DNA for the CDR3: TGTGCCAGCAGCTTAGCTGGACAGGAGTGGAATGAGCAGTTCTTC.

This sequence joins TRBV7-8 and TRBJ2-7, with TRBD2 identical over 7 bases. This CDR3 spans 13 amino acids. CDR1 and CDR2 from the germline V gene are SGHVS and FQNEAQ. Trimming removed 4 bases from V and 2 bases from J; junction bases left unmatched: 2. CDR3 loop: CASSYRGAYEQYF. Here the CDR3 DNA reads TGTGCCAGCAGCTACCGGGGGGCCTACGAGCAGTACTTC.

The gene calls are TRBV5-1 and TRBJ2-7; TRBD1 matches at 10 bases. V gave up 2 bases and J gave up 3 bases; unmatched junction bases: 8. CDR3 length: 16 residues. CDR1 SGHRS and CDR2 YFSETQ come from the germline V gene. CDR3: CASSFEWGQGNYEQYF. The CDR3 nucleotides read TGCGCCAGCAGCTTCGAGTGGGGACAGGGGAACTACGAGCAGTACTTC.

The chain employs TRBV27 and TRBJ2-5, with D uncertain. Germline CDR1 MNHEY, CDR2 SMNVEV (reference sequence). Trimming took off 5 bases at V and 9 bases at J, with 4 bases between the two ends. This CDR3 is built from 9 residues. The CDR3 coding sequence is TGTGCCAGCAGTCTCCCCCAGTACTTC. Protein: CASSLPQYF.

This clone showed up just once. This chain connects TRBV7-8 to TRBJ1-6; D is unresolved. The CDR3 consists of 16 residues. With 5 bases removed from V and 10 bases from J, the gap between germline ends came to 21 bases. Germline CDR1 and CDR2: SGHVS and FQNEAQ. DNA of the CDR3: TGTGCCAGCAGCCCTTCGGGCAGAGGGTCCCACTCACCCCTCCACTTT. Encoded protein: CASSPSGRGSHSPLHF.

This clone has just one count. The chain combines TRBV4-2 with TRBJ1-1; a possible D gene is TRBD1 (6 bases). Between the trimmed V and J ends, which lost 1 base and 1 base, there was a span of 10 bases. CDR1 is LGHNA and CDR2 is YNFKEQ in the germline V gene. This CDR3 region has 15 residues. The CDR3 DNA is TGTGCCAGCAGCCAAGTACAGGACAGGAACACTGAAGCTTTCTTT. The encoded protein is CASSQVQDRNTEAFF.

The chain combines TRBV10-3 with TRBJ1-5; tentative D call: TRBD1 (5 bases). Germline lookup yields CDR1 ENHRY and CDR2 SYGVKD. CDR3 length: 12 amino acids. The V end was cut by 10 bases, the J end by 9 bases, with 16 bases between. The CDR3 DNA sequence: TGTGCCACCCGACAGCCTCTTAGGCCCCAGCATTTT. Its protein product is CATRQPLRPQHF.

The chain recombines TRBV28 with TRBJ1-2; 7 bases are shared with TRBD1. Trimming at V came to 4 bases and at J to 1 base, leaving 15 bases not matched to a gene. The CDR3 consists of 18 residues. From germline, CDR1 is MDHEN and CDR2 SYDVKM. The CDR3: CASSSGSYTRDSNYGYTF. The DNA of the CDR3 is TGTGCCAGCAGTTCGGGATCCTATACGCGGGACAGTAACTATGGCTACACCTTC.

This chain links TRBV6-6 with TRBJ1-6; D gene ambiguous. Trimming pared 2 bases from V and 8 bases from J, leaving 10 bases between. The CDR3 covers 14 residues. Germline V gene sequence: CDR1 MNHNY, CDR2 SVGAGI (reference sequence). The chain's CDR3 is CASSYDEEYSPLHF. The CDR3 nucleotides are TGTGCCAGCAGTTACGATGAGGAGTATTCACCCCTCCACTTT.

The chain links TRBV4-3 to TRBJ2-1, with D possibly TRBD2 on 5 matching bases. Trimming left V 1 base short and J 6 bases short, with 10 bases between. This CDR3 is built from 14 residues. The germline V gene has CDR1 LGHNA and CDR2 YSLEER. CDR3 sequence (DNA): TGCGCCAGCAGCCAAGCTGCCGGGGTCAATGAGCAGTTCTTC. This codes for CASSQAAGVNEQFF.

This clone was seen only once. DNA of the CDR3: TGCGCCAGCAGCTTGGAAGGGACAGGGGTTAAAAACATTCAGTACTTC. It yields the protein CASSLEGTGVKNIQYF. The chain joins TRBV5-1 to TRBJ2-4, with 10 bases identical to TRBD1. The CDR3 covers 16 residues. J gave up 4 bases and V 0 bases, and 4 bases lay outside the gene matches. Germline V gives CDR1 SGHRS, CDR2 YFSETQ.

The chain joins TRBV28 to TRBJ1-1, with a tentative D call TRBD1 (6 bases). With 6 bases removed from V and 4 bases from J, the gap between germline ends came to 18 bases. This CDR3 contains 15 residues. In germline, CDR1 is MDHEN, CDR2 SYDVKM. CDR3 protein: CASSSGQTGSTEAFF. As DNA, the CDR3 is TGTGCCAGCAGCTCCGGACAGACGGGGAGCACTGAAGCTTTCTTT.

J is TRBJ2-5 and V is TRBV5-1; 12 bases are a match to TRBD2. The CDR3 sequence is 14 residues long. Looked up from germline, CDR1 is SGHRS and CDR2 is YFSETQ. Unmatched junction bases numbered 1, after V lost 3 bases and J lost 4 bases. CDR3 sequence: CASSWGLAGETQYF. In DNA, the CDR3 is TGCGCCAGCAGCTGGGGACTAGCGGGAGAGACCCAGTACTTC.

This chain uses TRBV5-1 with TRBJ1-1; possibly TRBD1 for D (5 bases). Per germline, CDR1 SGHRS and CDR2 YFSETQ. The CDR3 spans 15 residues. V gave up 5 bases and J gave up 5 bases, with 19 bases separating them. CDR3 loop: CASRLRAALMTEAFF. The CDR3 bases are TGCGCCAGCAGACTCAGGGCAGCATTAATGACTGAAGCTTTCTTT.

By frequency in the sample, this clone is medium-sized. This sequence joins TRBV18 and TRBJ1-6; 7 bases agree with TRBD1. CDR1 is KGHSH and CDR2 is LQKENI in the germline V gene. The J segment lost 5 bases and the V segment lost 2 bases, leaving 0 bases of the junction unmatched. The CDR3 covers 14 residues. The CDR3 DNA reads TGTGCCAGCTCACCAGGGACAGATAATTCACCCCTCCACTTT. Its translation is CASSPGTDNSPLHF.